A single sample is the source of the 13 T cell receptor beta chains below, sequenced in a study of spatial heterogeneity in lung cancer. Findings and caveats of the study: For expanded intratumoral alpha and beta TCRs, counts tracked tumor mutation counts.

The antigens these receptors bind are not known. As for time point: sample taken at primary tumor resection. TCRdb analysed the 5' RACE reads with MiXCR anew, one entry per CDR3 protein. The sample has 7,500 to 8,000 distinct CDR3 sequences, approximately 7% seen once. This specimen consisted of lung tumor tissue, obtained at surgery. These receptors were collected from a female donor with early-stage non-small cell lung cancer.

This clonotype has a count of ten or more. This beta chain represents an off-target read in a library built for alpha chains; its size is of limited meaning. This chain uses TRBV7-6 with TRBJ2-5; D might be TRBD1 (5 bases). This CDR3 comprises 15 residues. V lost 1 base to trimming and J lost 2 bases, with 11 bases between them. Germline V lookup: CDR1 SGHVS, CDR2 FNYEAQ. CDR3 region: CASSLVTDWQETQYF. The CDR3 DNA sequence: TGTGCCAGCAGCTTAGTGACAGACTGGCAAGAGACCCAGTACTTC.

This clonotype qualifies as medium-sized. The size of this beta chain means little, since it is a stray read in a library made for alpha chains. The V and J genes are TRBV5-4 and TRBJ1-2; 8 bases fit TRBD1. The ends lost 4 bases at V and 5 bases at J; junction bases unmatched: 7. The CDR3 length is 14 residues. From germline, CDR1 is SGHNT and CDR2 YYREEE (reference sequence). The CDR3 loop is CASSPRQGRYGYTF. The CDR3 DNA reads TGTGCCAGCAGCCCCCGACAGGGGAGATATGGCTACACCTTC.

This clonotype is judged medium-sized. Little can be read into the size of this beta chain, an off-target read in a library designed for alpha chains. The chain has TRBV29-1 and TRBJ2-3; D not resolved. Germline CDR1 SQVTM, CDR2 ANQGSEA. The V end lost 8 bases, the J end lost 2 bases, and 17 bases lay between the germline ends. The CDR3 length is 14 residues. The CDR3 loop is CSSTKAQYTDTQYF. Here the CDR3 DNA reads TGCAGCTCTACCAAGGCACAGTACACAGATACGCAGTATTTT.

This clonotype was counted at least ten times. The library was built for alpha chains, so this beta chain is an off-target read and its size means little. The chain links TRBV7-3 to TRBJ2-3; tentatively, D is TRBD2 (7 bases). The CDR3 totals 15 residues. The germline V and J ends were trimmed by 5 bases and 0 bases, with 12 bases remaining between them. Per the germline V gene, CDR1 is SGHTA and CDR2 is FQGTGA. CDR3 in amino acids: CASSPGGRSTDTQYF. The CDR3 nucleotides are TGTGCCAGCAGCCCGGGGGGCCGGAGCACAGATACGCAGTATTTT.

Within the sample, this clonotype is medium-sized. This beta chain is a stray read from a library made for alpha chains; its abundance is not meaningful. This sequence joins TRBV5-1 and TRBJ1-5; 11 bases agree with TRBD1. The CDR3 runs 16 residues. CDR1 and CDR2 (germline): SGHRS, YFSETQ. V lost 4 bases to trimming and J lost 1 base; unmatched junction nucleotides: 4. The CDR3 region is CASSPGTGGSNQPQHF. In DNA form, the CDR3 reads TGCGCCAGCAGCCCCGGGACAGGGGGGAGCAATCAGCCCCAGCATTTT.

This clonotype rates as medium-sized (0.01 to 0.1%). The library was built for alpha chains, so this beta chain is an off-target read and its size means little. V gene TRBV25-1 combines with J gene TRBJ2-5; weak D call: TRBD2 (6 bases). The V gene lost 2 bases and the J gene lost 2 bases, with 15 bases spanning the gap. The CDR3 is 16 residues long. Germline V gene lookup returns CDR1 MGHDK and CDR2 SYGVNS. The CDR3 bases are TGTGCCAGCAGTGAACTCGGGGGTTCGGAGCAAGAGACCCAGTACTTC. Translating it yields CASSELGGSEQETQYF. The complete variable domain, with remaining parts taken from reference TRBV25-1 and TRBJ2-5, reads EADIYQTPRYLVIGTGKKITLECSQTMGHDKMYWYQQDPGMELHLIHYSYGVNSTEKGDLSSESTVSRIRTEHFPLTLESARPSHTSQYLCASSELGGSEQETQYFGPGTRLLVL.

By share, this clonotype ranks as medium-sized. This beta chain is an unintended read in a library built for alpha chains; its size means little. This sequence joins TRBV10-3 and TRBJ2-2; D remains ambiguous. This CDR3 is built from 15 residues. The germline V and J ends were trimmed by 0 bases and 7 bases, with 12 bases remaining between them. The germline gives CDR1 ENHRY, CDR2 SYGVKD. The CDR3 bases are TGTGCCATCAGTGAGTCGACTGAGTTCGGCGGGGAGCTGTTTTTT. Its protein is CAISESTEFGGELFF.

At least ten counts were recorded for this clonotype. This beta chain is a stray read from a library made for alpha chains; its abundance is not meaningful. The chain carries TRBV28 and TRBJ2-2; D uncertain. V was pared by 9 bases and J by 0 bases, with 8 bases between. The CDR3 totals 13 residues. Per germline, CDR1 MDHEN and CDR2 SYDVKM. CDR3 in DNA: TGTGCCAGTACAGAACCGAACACCGGGGAGCTGTTTTTT. It is translated as CASTEPNTGELFF. Full variable domain (rest looked up from reference TRBV28 and TRBJ2-2): DVKVTQSSRYLVKRTGEKVFLECVQDMDHENMFWYRQDPGLGLRLIYFSYDVKMKEKGDIPEGYSVSREKKERFSLILESASTNQTSMYLCASTEPNTGELFFGEGSRLTVL.

This clonotype was counted ten times or more. This beta chain is an unintended read in a library built for alpha chains; its size means little. The V call is TRBV2, the J call TRBJ2-3, with 8 bases fitting TRBD2. The CDR3 runs to 14 residues. Germline V gene lookup returns CDR1 SNHLY and CDR2 FYNNEI. J was trimmed by 4 bases and V by 6 bases; bases with no gene match: 6. CDR3 in amino acids: CASRGPGGADTQYF. CDR3 bases: TGTGCCAGCAGGGGGCCCGGGGGGGCAGATACGCAGTATTTT.

Regarding this clonotype: Being off target in a library aimed at alpha chains, this beta chain has a size of little meaning. The V and J genes are TRBV7-2 and TRBJ2-1; TRBD1 matches at 11 bases. Germline lookup yields CDR1 SGHTA and CDR2 FQGNSA. V gave up 5 bases and J gave up 7 bases; unmatched junction bases: 10. The CDR3 length is 16 residues. The CDR3 bases are TGTGCCAGCAGCCGGAGCGCCGGACAGGGGGCTAATGAGCAGTTCTTC. Translated, it gives CASSRSAGQGANEQFF.

In regard to this clonotype: A library prepared for alpha chains yielded this beta chain as an off-target read; its size is of little meaning. V gene TRBV5-1 combines with J gene TRBJ2-5, with D perhaps matching TRBD2 (6 bases). Between the trimmed V and J ends, which lost 5 bases and 1 base, there was a span of 9 bases. The CDR3 extends over 13 amino acids. The germline gives CDR1 SGHRS, CDR2 YFSETQ. CDR3 amino acids: CASRSGSQETQYF. In DNA form, the CDR3 reads TGCGCCAGCAGGTCCGGGAGCCAAGAGACCCAGTACTTC.

By sample fraction, this clonotype is medium-sized. Because the library targeted alpha chains, this beta chain is an off-target read whose size means little. The chain links TRBV3-1 to TRBJ2-5; no definite D call. Germline V lookup: CDR1 LGHDT, CDR2 YNNKEL (reference sequence). The CDR3 totals 14 residues. The V and J ends lost 4 bases and 4 bases respectively, with 13 bases between them. The CDR3 protein is CASSPLGSGETQYF. The CDR3 coding sequence is TGTGCCAGCAGCCCCCTGGGGTCCGGAGAGACCCAGTACTTC.

This clonotype has a count of ten or more. This beta chain represents an off-target read in a library built for alpha chains; its size is of limited meaning. The genes are TRBV20-1 and TRBJ2-1; D call uncertain. V shed 0 bases and J shed 5 bases, with 8 bases lying between them. Germline V CDR1 and CDR2: DFQATT, SNEGSKA (reference sequence). The CDR3 contains 13 residues. DNA for the CDR3: TGCAGTGCTAGAGATAGGCAAAACAATGAGCAGTTCTTC. Its protein product is CSARDRQNNEQFF.